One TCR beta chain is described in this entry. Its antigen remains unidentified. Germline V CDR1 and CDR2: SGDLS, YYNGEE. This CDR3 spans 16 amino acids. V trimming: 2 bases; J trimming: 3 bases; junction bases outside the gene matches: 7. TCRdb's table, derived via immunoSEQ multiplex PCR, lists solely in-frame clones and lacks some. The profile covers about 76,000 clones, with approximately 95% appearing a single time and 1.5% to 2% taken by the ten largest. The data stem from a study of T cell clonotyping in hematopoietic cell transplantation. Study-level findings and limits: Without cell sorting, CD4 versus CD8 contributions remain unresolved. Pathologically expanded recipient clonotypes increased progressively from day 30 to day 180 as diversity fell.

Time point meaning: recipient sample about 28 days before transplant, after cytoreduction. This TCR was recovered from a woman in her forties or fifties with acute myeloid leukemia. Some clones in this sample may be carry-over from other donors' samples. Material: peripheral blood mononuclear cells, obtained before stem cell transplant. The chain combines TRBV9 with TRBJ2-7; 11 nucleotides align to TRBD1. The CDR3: CASSVSPGTGGYEQYF. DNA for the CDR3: TGTGCCAGCAGCGTGTCACCCGGGACAGGGGGCTACGAGCAGTACTTC.